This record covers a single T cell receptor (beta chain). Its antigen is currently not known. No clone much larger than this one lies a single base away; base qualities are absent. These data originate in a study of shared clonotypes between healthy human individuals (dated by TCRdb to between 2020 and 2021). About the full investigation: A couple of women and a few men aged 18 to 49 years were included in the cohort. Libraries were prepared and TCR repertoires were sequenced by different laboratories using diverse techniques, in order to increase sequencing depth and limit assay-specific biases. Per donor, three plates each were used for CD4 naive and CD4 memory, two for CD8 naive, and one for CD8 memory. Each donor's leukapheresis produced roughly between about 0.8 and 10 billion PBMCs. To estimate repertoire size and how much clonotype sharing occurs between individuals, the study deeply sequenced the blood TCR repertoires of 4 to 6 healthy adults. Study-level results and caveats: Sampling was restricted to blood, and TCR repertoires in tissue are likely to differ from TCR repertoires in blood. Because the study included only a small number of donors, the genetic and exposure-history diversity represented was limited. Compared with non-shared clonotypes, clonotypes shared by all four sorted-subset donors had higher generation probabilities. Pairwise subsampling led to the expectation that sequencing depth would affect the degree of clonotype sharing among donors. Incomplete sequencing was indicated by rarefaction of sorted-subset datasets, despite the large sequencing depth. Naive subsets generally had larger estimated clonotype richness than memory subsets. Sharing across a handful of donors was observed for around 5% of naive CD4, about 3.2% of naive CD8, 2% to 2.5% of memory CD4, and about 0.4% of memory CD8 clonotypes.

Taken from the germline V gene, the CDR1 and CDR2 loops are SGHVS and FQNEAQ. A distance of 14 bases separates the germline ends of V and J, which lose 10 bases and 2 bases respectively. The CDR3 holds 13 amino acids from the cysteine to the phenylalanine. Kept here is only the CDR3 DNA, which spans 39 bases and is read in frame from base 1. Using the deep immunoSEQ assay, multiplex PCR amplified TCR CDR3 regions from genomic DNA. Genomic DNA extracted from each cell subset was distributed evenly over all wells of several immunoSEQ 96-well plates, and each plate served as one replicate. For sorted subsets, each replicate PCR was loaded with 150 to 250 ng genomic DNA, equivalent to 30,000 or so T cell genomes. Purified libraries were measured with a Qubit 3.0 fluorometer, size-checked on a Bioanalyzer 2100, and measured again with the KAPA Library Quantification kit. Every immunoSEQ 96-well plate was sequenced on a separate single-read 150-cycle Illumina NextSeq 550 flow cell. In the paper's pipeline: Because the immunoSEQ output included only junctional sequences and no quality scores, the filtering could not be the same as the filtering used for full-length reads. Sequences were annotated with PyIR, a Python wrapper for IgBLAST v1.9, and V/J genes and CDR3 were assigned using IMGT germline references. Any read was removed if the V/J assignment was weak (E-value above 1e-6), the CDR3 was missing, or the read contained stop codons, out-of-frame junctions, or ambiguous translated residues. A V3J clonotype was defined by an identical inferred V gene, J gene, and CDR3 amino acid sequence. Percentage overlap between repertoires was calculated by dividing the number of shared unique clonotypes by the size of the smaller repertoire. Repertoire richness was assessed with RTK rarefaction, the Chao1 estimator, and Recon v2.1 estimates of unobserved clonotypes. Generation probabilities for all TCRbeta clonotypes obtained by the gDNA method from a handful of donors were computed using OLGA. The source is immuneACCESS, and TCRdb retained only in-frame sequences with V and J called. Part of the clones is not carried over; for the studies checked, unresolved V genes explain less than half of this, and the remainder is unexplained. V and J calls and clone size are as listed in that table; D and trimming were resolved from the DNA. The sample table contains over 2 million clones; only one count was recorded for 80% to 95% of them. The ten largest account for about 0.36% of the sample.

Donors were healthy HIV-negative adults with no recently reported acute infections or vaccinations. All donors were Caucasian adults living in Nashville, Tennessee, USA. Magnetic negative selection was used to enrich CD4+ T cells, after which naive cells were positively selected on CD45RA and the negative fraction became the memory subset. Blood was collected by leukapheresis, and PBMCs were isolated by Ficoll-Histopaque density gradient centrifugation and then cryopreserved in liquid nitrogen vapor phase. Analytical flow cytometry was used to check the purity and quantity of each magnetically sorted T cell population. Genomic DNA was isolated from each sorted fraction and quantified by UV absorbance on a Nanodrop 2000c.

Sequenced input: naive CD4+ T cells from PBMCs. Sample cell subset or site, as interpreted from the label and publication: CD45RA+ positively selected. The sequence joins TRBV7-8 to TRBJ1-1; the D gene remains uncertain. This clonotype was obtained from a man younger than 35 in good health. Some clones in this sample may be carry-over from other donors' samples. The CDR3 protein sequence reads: CATMGGINTEAFF. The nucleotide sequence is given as TGTGCCACCATGGGAGGGATTAACACTGAAGCTTTCTTT.